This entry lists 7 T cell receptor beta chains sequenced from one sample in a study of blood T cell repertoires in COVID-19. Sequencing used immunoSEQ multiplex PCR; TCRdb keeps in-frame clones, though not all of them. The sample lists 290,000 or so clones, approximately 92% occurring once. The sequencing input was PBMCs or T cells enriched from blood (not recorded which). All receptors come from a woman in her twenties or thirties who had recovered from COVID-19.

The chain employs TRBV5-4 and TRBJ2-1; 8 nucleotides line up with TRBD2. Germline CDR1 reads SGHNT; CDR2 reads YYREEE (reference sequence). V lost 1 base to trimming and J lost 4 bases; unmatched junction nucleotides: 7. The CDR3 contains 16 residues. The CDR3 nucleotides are TGTGCCAGCAGCTTGCCCCGGGGGGGGGAATACAATGAGCAGTTCTTC. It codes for CASSLPRGGEYNEQFF.

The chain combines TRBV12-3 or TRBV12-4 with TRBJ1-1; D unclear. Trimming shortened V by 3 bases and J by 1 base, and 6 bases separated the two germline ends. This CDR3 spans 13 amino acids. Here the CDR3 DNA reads TGTGCCAGCAGTTTCGGGAAGAACACTGAAGCTTTCTTT. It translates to CASSFGKNTEAFF.

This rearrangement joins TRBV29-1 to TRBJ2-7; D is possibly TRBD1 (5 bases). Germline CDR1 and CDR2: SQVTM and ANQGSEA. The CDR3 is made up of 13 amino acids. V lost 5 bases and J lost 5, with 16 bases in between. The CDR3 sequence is CSVTPGWGHEQYF. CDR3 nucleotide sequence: TGCAGCGTTACCCCGGGTTGGGGCCACGAGCAGTACTTC.

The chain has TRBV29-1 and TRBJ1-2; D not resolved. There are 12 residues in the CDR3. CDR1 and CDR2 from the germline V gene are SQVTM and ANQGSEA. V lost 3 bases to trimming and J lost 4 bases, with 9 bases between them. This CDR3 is CSVESEVYGYTF. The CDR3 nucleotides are TGCAGCGTTGAGTCCGAGGTCTATGGCTACACCTTC.

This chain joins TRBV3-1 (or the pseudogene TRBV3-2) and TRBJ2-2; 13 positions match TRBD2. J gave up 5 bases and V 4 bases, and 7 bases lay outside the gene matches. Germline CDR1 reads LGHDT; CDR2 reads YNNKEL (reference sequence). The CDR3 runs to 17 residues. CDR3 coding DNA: TGTGCCAGCAGCCCGTGGACTAGCGGGAGAAATACCGGGGAGCTGTTTTTT. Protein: CASSPWTSGRNTGELFF.

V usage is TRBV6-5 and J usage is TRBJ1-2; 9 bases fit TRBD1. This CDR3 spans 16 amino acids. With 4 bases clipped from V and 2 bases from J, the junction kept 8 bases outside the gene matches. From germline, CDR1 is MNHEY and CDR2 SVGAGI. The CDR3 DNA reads TGTGCCAGCAGTTCTCCCTCCGGGACAGGGAACTATGGCTACACCTTC. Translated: CASSSPSGTGNYGYTF.

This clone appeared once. The CDR3 region is CASSVAGGKETQYF. The CDR3 nucleotides are TGTGCCAGCAGCGTAGCGGGAGGGAAGGAGACCCAGTACTTC. The chain uses TRBV5-5 and TRBJ2-5; 11 nucleotides line up with TRBD2. The germline CDR1 and CDR2 sequences are SGHKS and YYEKEE (reference sequence). The trim removed 4 bases at V and 5 bases at J, leaving 4 bases unmatched. This CDR3 comprises 14 residues.